These 10 T cell receptor beta chains came from one sample sequenced in a study of shared clonotypes between healthy human individuals. Profiling relied on immunoSEQ multiplex PCR, and the TCRdb table lists in-frame clones only, not all of them. The repertoire holds more than 2,000,000 clones, with 80% to 95% as singletons. The sample was naive CD4+ T cells from PBMCs. Subset indicated: CD45RA+ positively selected. Receptors originate from a man aged 18 to 29 in good health. Some clones in this sample may be carry-over from other donors' samples.

A single count supports this clone. The chain is built from TRBV4-1 and TRBJ2-6; 8 nucleotides line up with TRBD2. The CDR3 has 19 amino acids. V was clipped by 0 bases and J by 1 base; unmatched bases: 8. The germline CDR1 and CDR2 sequences are MGHRA and YSYEKL. The CDR3 coding sequence is TGCGCCAGCAGCCAAGATCGTCCAGCGGGAGAATCTGGGGCCAACGTCCTGACTTTC. Translating it yields CASSQDRPAGESGANVLTF.

The chain employs TRBV15 and TRBJ2-1, with 9 nucleotides matching TRBD1. The CDR3 has 16 residues. With V trimmed by 3 bases and J by 2 bases, 5 bases remained unmatched. Germline V lookup: CDR1 LNHNV, CDR2 YYDKDF (reference sequence). The CDR3, as DNA: TGTGCCACCAGCAGTAGGCGGGACAGGGCCTACAATGAGCAGTTCTTC. This gives the protein CATSSRRDRAYNEQFF.

The chain couples TRBV5-1 to TRBJ2-3; 7 bases line up with TRBD2. Germline CDR1 SGHRS, CDR2 YFSETQ. V gave up 4 bases and J gave up 6 bases; unmatched junction bases: 8. The CDR3 loop spans 14 amino acids. The CDR3 here is CASSPGGIGDTQYF. CDR3 nucleotide sequence: TGCGCCAGCAGCCCCGGGGGGATCGGGGATACGCAGTATTTT.

The rearrangement links TRBV10-2 to TRBJ2-7; the D gene is possibly TRBD2 (5 bases). The germline gives CDR1 WSHSY, CDR2 SAAADI. The length of the CDR3 is 14 residues. V lost 2 bases to trimming and J lost 3 bases, with 11 bases between them. Here the CDR3 DNA reads TGCGCCAGCAGTGAGATATCTGACTACTACGAGCAGTACTTC. Its translation: CASSEISDYYEQYF.

The chain uses TRBV6-1 and TRBJ1-2, with D perhaps TRBD1 (6 bases). The CDR3 spans 15 residues. CDR1 and CDR2 (germline): MNHNS, SASEGT. Trimming shortened V by 1 base and J by 4 bases, and 13 bases separated the two germline ends. CDR3 sequence: CASSEGQEFFYGYTF. In DNA form, the CDR3 reads TGTGCCAGCAGTGAAGGACAGGAATTCTTCTATGGCTACACCTTC.

The chain uses TRBV2 and TRBJ2-1; possibly TRBD1 for D (6 bases). In germline, CDR1 is SNHLY, CDR2 FYNNEI. The CDR3 spans 15 residues. V was trimmed by 2 bases and J by 1 base, leaving 9 bases between them. The chain's CDR3 is CASSEQQGSYNEQFF. In nucleotides, the CDR3 is TGTGCCAGCAGTGAACAACAGGGTTCCTACAATGAGCAGTTCTTC. Looking up the rest from reference TRBV2 and TRBJ2-1 gives the full variable domain: EPEVTQTPSHQVTQMGQEVILRCVPISNHLYFYWYRQILGQKVEFLVSFYNNEISEKSEIFDDQFSVERPDGSNFTLKIRSTKLEDSAMYFCASSEQQGSYNEQFFGPGTRLTVL.

The V and J genes are TRBV20-1 and TRBJ1-2; possibly TRBD1 for D (5 bases). The CDR3 is 9 amino acids. Germline CDR1 DFQATT, CDR2 SNEGSKA (reference sequence). Here the CDR3 DNA reads TGCGGGTGGACAAATGGCTACACCTTC. It encodes CGWTNGYTF.

The gene calls are TRBV21-1 and TRBJ2-7; TRBD2 is the table's D call, not checked against the DNA. TRBV21-1 is marked as a pseudogene. CDR3 length: 11 residues. The CDR3 DNA is TGTGCCAGCAGCACCTTTTGTGAGCAGTACTTC. Translated, it gives CASSTFCEQYF.

The rearrangement links TRBV5-6 to TRBJ2-3; D remains ambiguous. The CDR3 loop spans 14 amino acids. Trimming removed 0 bases at V and 0 bases at J, with 5 bases between. From germline, CDR1 is SGHDT and CDR2 YYEEEE. CDR3 in DNA: TGTGCCAGCAGCTTGGCTTCTAGCACAGATACGCAGTATTTT. It is translated as CASSLASSTDTQYF.

The chain uses TRBV2 and TRBJ2-7; D not certain. The CDR3 extends over 14 amino acids. CDR1 and CDR2 from the germline V gene are SNHLY and FYNNEI. V shed 4 bases and J shed 0 bases, with 10 bases lying between them. The chain's CDR3 is CASSVDNNSYEQYF. CDR3 coding DNA: TGTGCCAGCAGTGTTGATAACAACTCCTACGAGCAGTACTTC.